The present T cell receptor (beta chain) was sequenced within a study of T-cell memory formation after mild COVID-19. Regarding the study as a whole: CD4+ bias marked clones expanding day 15 to 37, unlike balanced contracting clones.

This clonotype showed up just a few times. What it recognizes is unknown. TCRdb called the 5' RACE reads again in MiXCR, with one record for every CDR3 protein. The repertoire has just over 300,000 distinct CDR3 sequences, 15% to 20% of them found once; the top ten carry roughly 20%. This CDR3 is 15 amino acids long. The V gene's germline CDR1 is MNHEY and CDR2 SMNVEV (reference sequence). Trimming took off 3 bases at V and 0 bases at J, with 9 bases between the two ends. Material: PBMCs or a T cell subset sorted from them (not recorded which). The sequence was obtained from a man younger than 35 who had mild COVID-19 (a few samples of this study predate the infection). Cell type and time point are not known. The chain uses TRBV27 and TRBJ2-1; D call uncertain. This CDR3 is CASSFHLSSYNEQFF. The CDR3 DNA reads as TGTGCCAGCAGTTTTCACTTGAGCTCCTACAATGAGCAGTTCTTC.